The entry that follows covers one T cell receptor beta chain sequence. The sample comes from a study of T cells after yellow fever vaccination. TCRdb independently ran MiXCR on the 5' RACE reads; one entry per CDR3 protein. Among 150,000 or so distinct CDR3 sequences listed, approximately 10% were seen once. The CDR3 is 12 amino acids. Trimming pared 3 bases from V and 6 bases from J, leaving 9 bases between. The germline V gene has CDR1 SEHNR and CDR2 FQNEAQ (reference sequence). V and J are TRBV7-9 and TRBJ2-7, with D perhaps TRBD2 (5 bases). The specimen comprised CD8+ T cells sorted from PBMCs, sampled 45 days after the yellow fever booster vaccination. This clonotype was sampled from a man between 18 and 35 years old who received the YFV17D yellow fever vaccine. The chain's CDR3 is CASSFVGGEQYV. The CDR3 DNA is TGTGCCAGCAGCTTTGTCGGAGGCGAGCAGTACGTC.